This T cell receptor (beta chain) is from a study of T cell responses to AZD1222 COVID-19 vaccine. Regarding the study as a whole: Females outnumbered males among donors, who were mostly white British; clonal diversity was possibly underestimated. Receipt of two AZD1222 doses was followed by a rise in Spike-specific TCR breadth and depth.

Clones were sequenced by immunoSEQ multiplex PCR, and TCRdb holds only the in-frame ones, with some missing. The table has over 100,000 clones, more than 75% seen once. This clone was counted only a few times. Its antigen is still unknown. The clonotype was recovered from an adult who received the AZD1222 COVID-19 vaccine. The source was peripheral blood, collected 28 days after the second AZD1222 dose.

The CDR3 loop is CGLRRGTEAFF. The CDR3 DNA reads TGTGGCCTACGAAGGGGCACTGAAGCTTTCTTT. The V call is TRBV28, the J call TRBJ1-1, with a weak D call TRBD1 (5 bases). Germline V gives CDR1 MDHEN, CDR2 SYDVKM. CDR3 size: 11 residues. The full variable domain, in which reference TRBV28 and TRBJ1-1 provide the parts outside the CDR3, is DVKVTQSSRYLVKRTGEKVFLECVQDMDHENMFWYRQDPGLGLRLIYFSYDVKMKEKGDIPEGYSVSREKKERFSLILESASTNQTSMYLCGLRRGTEAFFGQGTRLTVV.